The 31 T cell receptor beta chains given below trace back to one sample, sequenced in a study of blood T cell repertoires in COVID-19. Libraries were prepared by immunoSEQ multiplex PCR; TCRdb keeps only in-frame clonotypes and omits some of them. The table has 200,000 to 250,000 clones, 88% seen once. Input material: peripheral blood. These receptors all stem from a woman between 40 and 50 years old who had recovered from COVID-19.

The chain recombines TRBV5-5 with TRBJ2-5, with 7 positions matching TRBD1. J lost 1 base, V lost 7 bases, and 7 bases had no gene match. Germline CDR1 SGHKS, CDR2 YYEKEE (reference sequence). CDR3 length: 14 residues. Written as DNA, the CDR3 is TGTGCCAGCTGGACCCGACAGGGCCAAGAGACCCAGTACTTC. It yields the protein CASWTRQGQETQYF.

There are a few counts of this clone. The CDR3 coding sequence is TGTGCCAGCAGAACCCGGGACAGGGTACATTCACCCCTCCACTTT. Translated: CASRTRDRVHSPLHF. The genes are TRBV27 and TRBJ1-6, with TRBD1 identical over 9 bases. CDR3 size: 15 residues. J lost 8 bases, V lost 6 bases, and 8 bases had no gene match. Germline loops: CDR1 MNHEY, CDR2 SMNVEV (reference sequence).

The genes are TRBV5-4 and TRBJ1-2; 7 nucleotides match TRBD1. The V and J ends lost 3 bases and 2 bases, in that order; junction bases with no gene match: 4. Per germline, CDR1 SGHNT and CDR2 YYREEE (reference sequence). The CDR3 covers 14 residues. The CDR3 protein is CASSWGTENYGYTF. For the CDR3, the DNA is TGTGCCAGCAGCTGGGGGACAGAGAACTATGGCTACACCTTC.

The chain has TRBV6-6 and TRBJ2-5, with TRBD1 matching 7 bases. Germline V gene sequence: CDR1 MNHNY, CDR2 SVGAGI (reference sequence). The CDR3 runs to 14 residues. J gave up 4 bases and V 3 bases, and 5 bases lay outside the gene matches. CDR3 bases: TGTGCCAGCAGTTATCTGACAGGGAGAGAGACCCAGTACTTC. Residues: CASSYLTGRETQYF.

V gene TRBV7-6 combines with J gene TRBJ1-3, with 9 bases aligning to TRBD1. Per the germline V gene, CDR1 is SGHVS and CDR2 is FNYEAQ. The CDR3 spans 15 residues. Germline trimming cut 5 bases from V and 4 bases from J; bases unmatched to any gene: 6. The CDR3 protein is CASSLRDRAGNTIYF. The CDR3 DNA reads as TGTGCCAGCAGCCTCCGGGACAGGGCCGGAAACACCATATATTTT.

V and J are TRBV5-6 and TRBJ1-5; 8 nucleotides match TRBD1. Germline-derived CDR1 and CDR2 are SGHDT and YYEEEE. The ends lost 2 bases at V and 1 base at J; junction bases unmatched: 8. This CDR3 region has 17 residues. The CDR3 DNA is TGTGCCAGCAGCTTTGGTCAGGGGGCGCGGAGCAATCAGCCCCAGCATTTT. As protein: CASSFGQGARSNQPQHF.

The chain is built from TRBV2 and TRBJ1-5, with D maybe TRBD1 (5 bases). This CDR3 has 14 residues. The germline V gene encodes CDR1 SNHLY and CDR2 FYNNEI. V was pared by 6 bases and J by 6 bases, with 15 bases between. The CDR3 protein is CASRLTGGGQPQHF. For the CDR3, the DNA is TGTGCCAGCAGGTTAACGGGGGGTGGTCAGCCCCAGCATTTT.

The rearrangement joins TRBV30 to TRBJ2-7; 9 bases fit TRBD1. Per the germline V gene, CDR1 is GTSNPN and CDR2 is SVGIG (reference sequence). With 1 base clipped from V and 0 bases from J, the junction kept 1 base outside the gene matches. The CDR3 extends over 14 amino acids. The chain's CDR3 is CAWSGQGGSYEQYF. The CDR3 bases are TGTGCCTGGAGTGGACAGGGGGGCTCCTACGAGCAGTACTTC.

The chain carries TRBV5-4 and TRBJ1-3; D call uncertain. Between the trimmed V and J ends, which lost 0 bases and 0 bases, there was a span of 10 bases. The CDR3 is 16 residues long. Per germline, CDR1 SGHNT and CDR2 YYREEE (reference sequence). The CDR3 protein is CASSLAGGNSGNTIYF. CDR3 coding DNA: TGTGCCAGCAGCTTGGCCGGAGGGAACTCTGGAAACACCATATATTTT.

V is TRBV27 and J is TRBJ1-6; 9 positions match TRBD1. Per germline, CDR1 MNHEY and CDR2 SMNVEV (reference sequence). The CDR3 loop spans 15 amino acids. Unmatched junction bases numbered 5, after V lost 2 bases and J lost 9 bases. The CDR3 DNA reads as TGTGCCAGCAGTTTAACGGGACAGGGATTTTCACCCCTCCACTTT. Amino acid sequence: CASSLTGQGFSPLHF.

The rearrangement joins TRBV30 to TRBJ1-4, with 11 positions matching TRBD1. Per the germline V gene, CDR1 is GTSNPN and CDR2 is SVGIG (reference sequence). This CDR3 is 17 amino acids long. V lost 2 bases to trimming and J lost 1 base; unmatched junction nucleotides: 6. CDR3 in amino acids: CAWSNGDRGKTNEKLFF. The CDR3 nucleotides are TGTGCCTGGAGTAACGGGGACAGGGGGAAAACTAATGAAAAACTGTTTTTT.

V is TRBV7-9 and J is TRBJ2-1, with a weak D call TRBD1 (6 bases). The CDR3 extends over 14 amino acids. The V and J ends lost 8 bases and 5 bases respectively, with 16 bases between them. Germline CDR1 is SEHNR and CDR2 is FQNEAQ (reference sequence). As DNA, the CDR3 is TGTGCCAGCCTCCAGTGGCAGGGGAACAATGAGCAGTTCTTC. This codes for CASLQWQGNNEQFF.

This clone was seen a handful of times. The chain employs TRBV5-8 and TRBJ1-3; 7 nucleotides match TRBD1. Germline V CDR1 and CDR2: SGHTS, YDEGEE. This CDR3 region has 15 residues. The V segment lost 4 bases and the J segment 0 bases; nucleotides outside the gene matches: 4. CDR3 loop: CASSPQGLSGNTIYF. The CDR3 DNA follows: TGTGCCAGCAGCCCACAGGGGCTCTCTGGAAACACCATATATTTT.

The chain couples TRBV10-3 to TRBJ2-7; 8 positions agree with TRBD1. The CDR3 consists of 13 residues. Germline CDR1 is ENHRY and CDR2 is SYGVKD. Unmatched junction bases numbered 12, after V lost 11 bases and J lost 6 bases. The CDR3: CAASTTGTGEQYF. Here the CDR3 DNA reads TGTGCCGCTTCTACAACCGGGACAGGCGAGCAGTACTTC.

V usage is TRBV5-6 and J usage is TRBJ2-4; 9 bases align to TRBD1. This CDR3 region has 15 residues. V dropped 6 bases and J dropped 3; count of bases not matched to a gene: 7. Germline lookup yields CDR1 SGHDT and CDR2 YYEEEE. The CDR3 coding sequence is TGTGCCAGCAACCCGACAGGGGGTGGCAAAAACATTCAGTACTTC. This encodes CASNPTGGGKNIQYF.

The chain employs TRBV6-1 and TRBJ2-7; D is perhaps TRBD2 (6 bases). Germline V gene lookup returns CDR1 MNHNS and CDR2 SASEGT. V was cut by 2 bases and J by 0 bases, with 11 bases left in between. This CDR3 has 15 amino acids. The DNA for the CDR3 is TGTGCCAGCAGTGAATACGGGGGTCCCTCCTACGAGCAGTACTTC. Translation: CASSEYGGPSYEQYF.

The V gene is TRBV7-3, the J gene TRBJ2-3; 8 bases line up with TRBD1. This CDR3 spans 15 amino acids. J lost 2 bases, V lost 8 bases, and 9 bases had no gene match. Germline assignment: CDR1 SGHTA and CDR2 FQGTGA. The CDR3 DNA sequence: TGTGCCAGCTCGAGGTCAGGGGGCTCCACAGATACGCAGTATTTT. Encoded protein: CASSRSGGSTDTQYF.

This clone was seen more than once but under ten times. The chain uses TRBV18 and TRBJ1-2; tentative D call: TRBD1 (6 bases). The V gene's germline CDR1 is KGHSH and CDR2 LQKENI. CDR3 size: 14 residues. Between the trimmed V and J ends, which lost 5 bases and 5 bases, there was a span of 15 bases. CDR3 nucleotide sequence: TGTGCCAGCTCAACGAACAGGGTCGAATATGGCTACACCTTC. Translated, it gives CASSTNRVEYGYTF. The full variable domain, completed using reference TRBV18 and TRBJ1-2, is NAGVMQNPRHLVRRRGQEARLRCSPMKGHSHVYWYRQLPEEGLKFMVYLQKENIIDESGMPKERFSAEFPKEGPSILRIQQVVRGDSAAYFCASSTNRVEYGYTFGSGTRLTVV.

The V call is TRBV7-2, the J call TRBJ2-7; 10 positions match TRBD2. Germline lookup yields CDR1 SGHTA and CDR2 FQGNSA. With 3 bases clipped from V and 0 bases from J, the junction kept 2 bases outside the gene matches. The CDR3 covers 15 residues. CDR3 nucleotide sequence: TGTGCCAGCAGCTTCGGACTAGCGGACTCCTACGAGCAGTACTTC. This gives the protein CASSFGLADSYEQYF.

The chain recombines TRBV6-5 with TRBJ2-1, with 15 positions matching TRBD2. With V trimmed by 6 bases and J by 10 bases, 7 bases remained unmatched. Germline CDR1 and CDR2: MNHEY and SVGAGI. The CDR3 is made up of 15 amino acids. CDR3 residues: CASSQGLAGGNEQFF. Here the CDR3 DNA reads TGTGCCAGCAGCCAGGGACTAGCGGGGGGAAACGAGCAGTTCTTC.

The CDR3 nucleotides read TGTGCCAGCAGTTACTCAAAGGGGGACGAAAAACTGTTTTTT. Translated, it gives CASSYSKGDEKLFF. The chain carries TRBV6-5 and TRBJ1-4; perhaps TRBD1 as D (6 bases). With 0 bases removed from V and 8 bases from J, the gap between germline ends came to 10 bases. The CDR3 totals 14 residues. Germline V gene lookup returns CDR1 MNHEY and CDR2 SVGAGI.

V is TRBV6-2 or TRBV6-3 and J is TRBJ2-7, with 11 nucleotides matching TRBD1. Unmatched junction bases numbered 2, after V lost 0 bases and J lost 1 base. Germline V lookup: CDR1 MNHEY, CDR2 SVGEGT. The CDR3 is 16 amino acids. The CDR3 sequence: CASSYSGTGGSYEQYF. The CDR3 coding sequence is TGTGCCAGCAGTTACTCCGGGACAGGGGGTTCCTACGAGCAGTACTTC.

The CDR3: CASSILTLAGAGELFF. The CDR3, as DNA: TGTGCCAGTAGTATTTTGACGCTAGCGGGTGCCGGGGAGCTGTTTTTT. V gene TRBV19 combines with J gene TRBJ2-2; 8 bases map to TRBD2. V dropped 3 bases and J dropped 6; count of bases not matched to a gene: 9. This CDR3 is built from 16 residues. Germline V gene data show CDR1 as LNHDA and CDR2 as SQIVND (reference sequence).

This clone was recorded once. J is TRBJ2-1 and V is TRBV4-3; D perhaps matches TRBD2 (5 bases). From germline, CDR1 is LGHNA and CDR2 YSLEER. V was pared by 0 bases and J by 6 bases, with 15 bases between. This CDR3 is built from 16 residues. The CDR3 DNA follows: TGCGCCAGCAGCCAAGAGGCAGCGAGCGGTTTCAATGAGCAGTTCTTC. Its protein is CASSQEAASGFNEQFF.

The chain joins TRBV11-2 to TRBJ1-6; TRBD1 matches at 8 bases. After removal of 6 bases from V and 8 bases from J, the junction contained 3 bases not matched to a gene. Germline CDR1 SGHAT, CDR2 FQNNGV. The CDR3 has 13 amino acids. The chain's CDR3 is CASSDRGYSPLHF. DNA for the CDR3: TGTGCCAGCAGTGACAGGGGTTATTCACCCCTCCACTTT.

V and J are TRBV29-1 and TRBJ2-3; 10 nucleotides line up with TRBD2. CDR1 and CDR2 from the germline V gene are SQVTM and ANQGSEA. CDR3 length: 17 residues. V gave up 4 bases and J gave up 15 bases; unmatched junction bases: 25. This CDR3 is CSVAAGLGPASGSHGYF. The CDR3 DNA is TGCAGCGTTGCTGCGGGGTTGGGACCCGCTAGCGGGAGCCACGGATATTTT.

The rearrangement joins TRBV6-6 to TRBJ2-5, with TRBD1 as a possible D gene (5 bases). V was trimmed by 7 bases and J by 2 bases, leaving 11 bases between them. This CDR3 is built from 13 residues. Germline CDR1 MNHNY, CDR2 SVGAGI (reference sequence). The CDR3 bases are TGTGCCAGCATCCGGACATCACAAGAGACCCAGTACTTC. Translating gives CASIRTSQETQYF.

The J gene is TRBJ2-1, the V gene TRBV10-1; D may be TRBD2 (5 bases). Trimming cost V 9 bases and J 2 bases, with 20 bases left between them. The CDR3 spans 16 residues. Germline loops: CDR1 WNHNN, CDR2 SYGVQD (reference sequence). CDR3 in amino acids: CASVPLWSGPYNEQFF. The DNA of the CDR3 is TGCGCCAGTGTGCCTTTGTGGAGCGGACCCTACAATGAGCAGTTCTTC.

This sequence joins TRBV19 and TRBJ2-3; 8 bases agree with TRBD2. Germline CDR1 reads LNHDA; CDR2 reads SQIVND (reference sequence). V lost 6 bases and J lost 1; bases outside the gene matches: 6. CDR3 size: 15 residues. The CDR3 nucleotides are TGTGCCAGTAGGGTCGGGAGGGCCCGCACAGATACGCAGTATTTT. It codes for CASRVGRARTDTQYF. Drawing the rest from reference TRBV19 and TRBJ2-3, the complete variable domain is DGGITQSPKYLFRKEGQNVTLSCEQNLNHDAMYWYRQDPGQGLRLIYYSQIVNDFQKGDIAEGYSVSREKKESFPLTVTSAQKNPTAFYLCASRVGRARTDTQYFGPGTRLTVL.

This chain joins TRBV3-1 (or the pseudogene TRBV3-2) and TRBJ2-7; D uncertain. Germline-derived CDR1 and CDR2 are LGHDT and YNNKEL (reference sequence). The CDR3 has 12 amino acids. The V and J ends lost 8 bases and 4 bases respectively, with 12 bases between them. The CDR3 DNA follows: TGTGCCAGCTCCCAAGTTCGGTACGAGCAGTACTTC. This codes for CASSQVRYEQYF.

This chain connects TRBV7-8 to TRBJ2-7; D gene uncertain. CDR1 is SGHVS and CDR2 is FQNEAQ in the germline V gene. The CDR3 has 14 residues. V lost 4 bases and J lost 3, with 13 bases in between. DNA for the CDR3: TGTGCCAGCAGCTCGCGAATATCCAACTACGAGCAGTACTTC. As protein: CASSSRISNYEQYF.